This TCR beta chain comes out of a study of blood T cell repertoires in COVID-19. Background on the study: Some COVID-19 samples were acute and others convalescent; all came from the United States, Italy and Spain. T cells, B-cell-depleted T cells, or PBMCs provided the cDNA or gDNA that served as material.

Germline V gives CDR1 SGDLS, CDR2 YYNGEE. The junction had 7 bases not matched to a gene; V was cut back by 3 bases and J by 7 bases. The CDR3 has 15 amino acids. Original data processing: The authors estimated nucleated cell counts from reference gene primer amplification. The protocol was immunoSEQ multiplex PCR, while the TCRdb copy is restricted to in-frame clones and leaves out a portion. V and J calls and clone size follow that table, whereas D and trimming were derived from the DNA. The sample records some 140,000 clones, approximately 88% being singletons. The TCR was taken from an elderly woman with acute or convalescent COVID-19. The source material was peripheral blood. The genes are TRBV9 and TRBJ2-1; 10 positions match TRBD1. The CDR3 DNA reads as TGTGCCAGCAGCGCTGGGACAGGGGTAAGGAATGAGCAGTTCTTC. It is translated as CASSAGTGVRNEQFF.